Presented here are 26 T cell receptor beta chains from one specimen sequenced in a study of cytomegalovirus exposure and HLA in healthy donors. The data were produced by immunoSEQ multiplex PCR, yet TCRdb's version contains in-frame clones alone and is incomplete. The table records 120,000 or so clones, over 75% of them present only once. The sample was PBMCs. These receptors were collected from a woman younger than 45 in good health and CMV-seronegative.

The gene calls are TRBV10-3 and TRBJ2-7, with D unclear. Germline loops: CDR1 ENHRY, CDR2 SYGVKD. V dropped 10 bases and J dropped 5 bases, with 21 bases sitting between them. The CDR3 runs to 14 residues. For the CDR3, the DNA is TGTGCCACTAGAGCGAGCGTAGGCCCCGACGAGCAGTACTTC. Residues: CATRASVGPDEQYF.

The J gene is TRBJ2-1, the V gene TRBV10-3; 8 nucleotides match TRBD2. The CDR3 sequence is 13 residues long. In germline, CDR1 is ENHRY, CDR2 SYGVKD. V was clipped by 10 bases and J by 6 bases; unmatched bases: 8. Here the CDR3 reads CASKGLGGNEQFF. The CDR3 DNA reads as TGTGCCAGCAAGGGACTAGGGGGCAATGAGCAGTTCTTC.

The chain joins TRBV14 to TRBJ1-4, with no clear D. The CDR3 sequence is 12 residues long. The V gene lost 7 bases and the J gene lost 8 bases, with 11 bases spanning the gap. In germline, CDR1 is SGHDN, CDR2 FVKESK. As DNA, the CDR3 is TGTGCCAGCAACAGAGGGCGAGAAAAACTGTTTTTT. Residues: CASNRGREKLFF. The variable domain in full, completed from reference TRBV14 and TRBJ1-4, reads EAGVTQFPSHSVIEKGQTVTLRCDPISGHDNLYWYRRVMGKEIKFLLHFVKESKQDESGMPNNRFLAERTGGTYSTLKVQPAELEDSGVYFCASNRGREKLFFGSGTQLSVL.

This clone has more than one count but fewer than ten. The sample contains more than one DNA sequence encoding this CDR3. The chain joins TRBV7-9 to TRBJ2-7, with a tentative D call TRBD1 (5 bases). The length of the CDR3 is 13 residues. Trimming cost V 5 bases and J 0 bases, with 8 bases left between them. In germline, CDR1 is SEHNR, CDR2 FQNEAQ (reference sequence). This CDR3 reads CASSPDNSYEQYF. In DNA, the CDR3 is TGTGCCAGCAGCCCGGACAACTCCTACGAGCAGTACTTC.

The count of this clone is one. This chain links TRBV16 with TRBJ1-5; D gene ambiguous. This CDR3 contains 13 residues. Deletions cut 4 bases from V and 4 bases from J, with 8 bases between. Germline CDR1 reads KGHSY; CDR2 reads FQNENV. The CDR3 is CASSRQTNQPQHF. The CDR3, as DNA: TGTGCCAGCAGCCGGCAGACTAATCAGCCCCAGCATTTT.

The chain combines TRBV11-3 with TRBJ1-1; the match to TRBD1 covers 8 bases. The CDR3 runs to 15 residues. CDR1 is SGHNT and CDR2 is YENEEA in the germline V gene. With 5 bases clipped from V and 3 bases from J, the junction kept 8 bases outside the gene matches. CDR3 in amino acids: CASSPWTGRDTEAFF. The CDR3 coding sequence is TGTGCCAGCAGCCCGTGGACAGGGAGGGACACTGAAGCTTTCTTT.

The rearrangement links TRBV15 to TRBJ1-5; 9 nucleotides agree with TRBD1. The trim removed 9 bases at V and 6 bases at J, leaving 9 bases unmatched. The germline V gene encodes CDR1 LNHNV and CDR2 YYDKDF (reference sequence). This CDR3 region has 14 residues. CDR3 sequence reads: CATTIPGQGQPQHF. CDR3 DNA sequence: TGTGCCACGACGATACCGGGACAGGGTCAGCCCCAGCATTTT.

The chain carries TRBV30 and TRBJ2-3; D perhaps matches TRBD2 (6 bases). CDR1 is GTSNPN and CDR2 is SVGIG in the germline V gene (reference sequence). The length of the CDR3 is 14 residues. The V end lost 5 bases, the J end lost 4 bases, and 16 bases lay between the germline ends. The CDR3 sequence is CAWGSGGAADTQYF. In DNA, the CDR3 is TGTGCCTGGGGCTCCGGGGGAGCGGCAGATACGCAGTATTTT.

Points on this clone: Other DNA sequences of this sample code for an identical CDR3. The V call is TRBV5-1, the J call TRBJ2-3; 12 bases line up with TRBD2. Germline lookup yields CDR1 SGHRS and CDR2 YFSETQ. CDR3 length equals 15 residues. V lost 4 bases, J lost 4 bases, and 4 bases stayed unmatched. The CDR3 protein is CASSLAGGPADTQYF. The CDR3 DNA is TGCGCCAGCAGCCTAGCGGGGGGGCCGGCAGATACGCAGTATTTT.

The chain employs TRBV7-6 and TRBJ2-3, with 9 positions matching TRBD2. Trimming took 1 base from V and 2 from J; bases not matched to a gene: 4. This CDR3 comprises 16 residues. Germline V gene lookup returns CDR1 SGHVS and CDR2 FNYEAQ. CDR3 DNA sequence: TGTGCCAGCAGCTTAGGAGCGGGGGGAGTCACAGATACGCAGTATTTT. It yields the protein CASSLGAGGVTDTQYF.

The chain has TRBV2 and TRBJ1-2; 7 positions match TRBD1. Germline lookup yields CDR1 SNHLY and CDR2 FYNNEI. CDR3 size: 16 residues. V lost 4 bases and J lost 4; bases outside the gene matches: 12. DNA for the CDR3: TGTGCCAGCAGTGGTGGACAGGCTGGGTTAGGCTATGGCTACACCTTC. This sequence encodes CASSGGQAGLGYGYTF.

V gene TRBV15 combines with J gene TRBJ2-3; a weak D match, TRBD1 (7 bases). This CDR3 is built from 15 residues. V was cut by 5 bases and J by 2 bases, with 14 bases left in between. Germline CDR1 is LNHNV and CDR2 is YYDKDF (reference sequence). For the CDR3, the DNA is TGTGCCACCAGCGTCCGACAGGGACTCACAGATACGCAGTATTTT. Protein: CATSVRQGLTDTQYF.

The V and J genes are TRBV5-8 and TRBJ2-3, with TRBD2 matching 7 bases. CDR3 length equals 13 residues. Germline loops: CDR1 SGHTS, CDR2 YDEGEE. V dropped 3 bases and J dropped 6; count of bases not matched to a gene: 4. In nucleotides, the CDR3 is TGTGCCAGCAGCTGGGGGGGAGCGGATACGCAGTATTTT. Translated, it gives CASSWGGADTQYF.

This chain uses TRBV18 with TRBJ2-2, with 9 positions matching TRBD1. The CDR3 runs to 15 residues. After removal of 4 bases from V and 1 base from J, the junction contained 1 base not matched to a gene. In germline, CDR1 is KGHSH, CDR2 LQKENI. The CDR3 here is CASSRDRENTGELFF. For the CDR3, the DNA is TGTGCCAGCTCACGGGACAGGGAGAACACCGGGGAGCTGTTTTTT.

The chain is built from TRBV5-4 and TRBJ2-3, with no clear D. This CDR3 has 15 residues. V was trimmed by 7 bases and J by 2 bases, leaving 17 bases between them. Germline V gene sequence: CDR1 SGHNT, CDR2 YYREEE (reference sequence). CDR3 region: CASRDPSRDTDTQYF. CDR3 nucleotide sequence: TGTGCCAGCCGTGACCCTTCTAGAGACACAGATACGCAGTATTTT.

The V and J genes are TRBV10-3 and TRBJ2-3; 12 bases are shared with TRBD2. The CDR3 sequence is 16 residues long. The V and J ends lost 7 bases and 1 base, in that order; junction bases with no gene match: 6. In germline, CDR1 is ENHRY, CDR2 SYGVKD. The DNA of the CDR3 is TGTGCCATCATGCCTAGCGGGGGGGGACGCACAGATACGCAGTATTTT. Protein product: CAIMPSGGGRTDTQYF.

The genes are TRBV10-3 and TRBJ2-5, with D perhaps TRBD2 (6 bases). This CDR3 region has 15 residues. Germline V CDR1 and CDR2: ENHRY, SYGVKD. V lost 4 bases and J 0 bases, leaving 12 bases between the germline ends. The CDR3 is CAISGTGEHQETQYF. CDR3 nucleotides: TGTGCCATCAGTGGTACGGGGGAGCACCAAGAGACCCAGTACTTC.

J is TRBJ1-3 and V is TRBV6-5; tentative D call: TRBD1 (5 bases). This CDR3 has 15 residues. V was shortened by 2 bases and J by 4 bases, with 12 bases between the two germline ends. Germline V gene data show CDR1 as MNHEY and CDR2 as SVGAGI. The CDR3 DNA follows: TGTGCCAGCAGTTACCAGGGATTAGAAGGAAACACCATATATTTT. Protein: CASSYQGLEGNTIYF.

The CDR3, as DNA: TGTGCCATCAGTCTGGGGGGGGATAGCAATCAGCCCCAGCATTTT. Encoded protein: CAISLGGDSNQPQHF. This chain links TRBV10-3 with TRBJ1-5; possible D gene TRBD1, 5 bases. V shed 5 bases and J shed 0 bases, with 11 bases lying between them. This CDR3 has 15 amino acids. Germline assignment: CDR1 ENHRY and CDR2 SYGVKD.

This clone turned up a few times. V and J are TRBV2 and TRBJ2-7; 8 nucleotides line up with TRBD2. Unmatched junction bases numbered 5, after V lost 6 bases and J lost 7 bases. The CDR3 contains 12 residues. Germline V gene lookup returns CDR1 SNHLY and CDR2 FYNNEI. The CDR3 sequence is CASRSGGKEQYF. Written as DNA, the CDR3 is TGTGCCAGCAGAAGCGGGGGTAAAGAGCAGTACTTC.

The chain has TRBV6-4 and TRBJ2-3, with 10 positions matching TRBD1. The CDR3 has 15 residues. Germline CDR1 MRHNA, CDR2 SNTAGT. V shed 6 bases and J 4 bases; nucleotides not matched to a gene: 7. The chain's CDR3 is CASSVGTGESDTQYF. DNA for the CDR3: TGTGCCAGCAGCGTCGGGACAGGGGAATCAGATACGCAGTATTTT.

J is TRBJ1-2 and V is TRBV27, with D perhaps TRBD1 (5 bases). CDR1 is MNHEY and CDR2 is SMNVEV in the germline V gene (reference sequence). Trimming took 6 bases from V and 6 from J, leaving 14 bases between them. The CDR3 runs to 13 residues. The CDR3 region is CASRVDGGDGYTF. For the CDR3, the DNA is TGTGCCAGCAGAGTGGATGGAGGGGATGGCTACACCTTC.

The CDR3 sequence is CASSLSDRFYGYTF. The CDR3, as DNA: TGTGCCAGCAGCTTGAGTGACAGATTCTATGGCTACACCTTC. The chain carries TRBV5-6 and TRBJ1-2; the D gene is possibly TRBD1 (5 bases). With 1 base removed from V and 4 bases from J, the gap between germline ends came to 11 bases. From germline, CDR1 is SGHDT and CDR2 YYEEEE. The CDR3 is 14 residues long.

J is TRBJ1-5 and V is TRBV18; maybe TRBD1 (5 bases). This CDR3 is built from 13 residues. Germline values: CDR1 KGHSH, CDR2 LQKENI. With 10 bases removed from V and 2 bases from J, the gap between germline ends came to 12 bases. Written as DNA, the CDR3 is TGTGCCACCCGACAGAAGCGCAATCAGCCCCAGCATTTT. Amino acids: CATRQKRNQPQHF. The full variable domain, its missing parts supplied by reference TRBV18 and TRBJ1-5, is NAGVMQNPRHLVRRRGQEARLRCSPMKGHSHVYWYRQLPEEGLKFMVYLQKENIIDESGMPKERFSAEFPKEGPSILRIQQVVRGDSAAYFCATRQKRNQPQHFGDGTRLSIL.

Here the CDR3 DNA reads TGTGCCAGCTCACCACCGTCATACGAGCAGTACTTC. Protein sequence: CASSPPSYEQYF. This sequence joins TRBV18 and TRBJ2-7; D gene uncertain. CDR3 length equals 12 residues. Trimming removed 0 bases from V and 4 bases from J, with 4 bases in between. The germline CDR1 and CDR2 sequences are KGHSH and LQKENI.

The J gene is TRBJ1-2, the V gene TRBV6-5, with D hard to call. The CDR3 length is 15 residues. The germline gives CDR1 MNHEY, CDR2 SVGAGI. Deletions cut 0 bases from V and 3 bases from J, with 11 bases between. The CDR3 is CASSYSQGDHYGYTF. For the CDR3, the DNA is TGTGCCAGCAGTTACTCCCAAGGAGATCACTATGGCTACACCTTC.